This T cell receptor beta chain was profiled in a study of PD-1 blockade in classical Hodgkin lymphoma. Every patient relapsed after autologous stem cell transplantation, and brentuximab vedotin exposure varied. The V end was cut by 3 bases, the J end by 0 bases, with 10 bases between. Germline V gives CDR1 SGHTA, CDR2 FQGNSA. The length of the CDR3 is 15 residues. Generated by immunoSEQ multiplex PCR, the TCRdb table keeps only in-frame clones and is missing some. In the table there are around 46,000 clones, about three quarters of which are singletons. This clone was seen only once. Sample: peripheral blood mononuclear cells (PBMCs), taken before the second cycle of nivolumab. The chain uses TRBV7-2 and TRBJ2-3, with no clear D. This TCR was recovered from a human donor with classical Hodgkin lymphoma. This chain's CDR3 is CASSLTPGSTDTQYF. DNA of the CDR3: TGTGCCAGCAGCTTGACCCCCGGTAGCACAGATACGCAGTATTTT. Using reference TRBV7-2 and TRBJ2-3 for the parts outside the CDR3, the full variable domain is GAGVSQSPSNKVTEKGKDVELRCDPISGHTALYWYRQSLGQGLEFLIYFQGNSAPDKSGLPSDRFSAERTGGSVSTLTIQRTQQEDSAVYLCASSLTPGSTDTQYFGPGTRLTVL.